The 26 T cell receptor beta chains below come from one sample, sequenced in a study of T-cell memory formation after mild COVID-19. TCRdb re-called the 5' RACE reads through MiXCR, storing one row per CDR3 protein. The sample contains approximately 240,000 distinct CDR3 sequences, around 15% of which appear only once. Input material: PBMCs or a T cell subset sorted from them (not recorded which). The receptors derive from a man younger than 35 who had mild COVID-19 (a few samples of this study predate the infection). Cell type and time point are not known.

V gene TRBV20-1 combines with J gene TRBJ2-1; no firm D call. The V end lost 5 bases, the J end lost 7 bases, and 9 bases lay between the germline ends. The length of the CDR3 is 11 residues. The germline gives CDR1 DFQATT, CDR2 SNEGSKA (reference sequence). CDR3 DNA sequence: TGCAGTGCTCACTCCGGGAATGAGCAGTTCTTC. Its translation: CSAHSGNEQFF.

The table lists this clonotype with a few counts. The chain uses TRBV6-5 and TRBJ2-1; 8 bases agree with TRBD1. J lost 0 bases, V lost 0 bases, and 4 bases had no gene match. Germline V CDR1 and CDR2: MNHEY, SVGAGI. The CDR3 runs to 17 residues. CDR3 bases: TGTGCCAGCAGTTACTCCCGGACAGGGAGCTCCTACAATGAGCAGTTCTTC. It translates to CASSYSRTGSSYNEQFF.

The chain combines TRBV7-9 with TRBJ1-6; D might be TRBD1 (6 bases). CDR3 length: 12 amino acids. The V gene's germline CDR1 is SEHNR and CDR2 FQNEAQ (reference sequence). Deletions cut 5 bases from V and 8 bases from J, with 7 bases between. The CDR3 region is CASSRTDSPLHF. The DNA of the CDR3 is TGTGCCAGCAGCCGGACAGATTCACCCCTCCACTTT.

The chain carries TRBV5-1 and TRBJ2-3, with 8 bases matching TRBD2. The length of the CDR3 is 15 residues. CDR1 and CDR2 (germline): SGHRS, YFSETQ. The J segment lost 6 bases and the V segment lost 4 bases, leaving 10 bases of the junction unmatched. The CDR3 sequence: CASSGSGDRGDTQYF. CDR3 bases: TGCGCCAGCAGCGGTAGCGGGGACCGAGGGGATACGCAGTATTTT. Filled out from reference TRBV5-1 and TRBJ2-3, the complete variable domain reads KAGVTQTPRYLIKTRGQQVTLSCSPISGHRSVSWYQQTPGQGLQFLFEYFSETQRNKGNFPGRFSGRQFSNSRSEMNVSTLELGDSALYLCASSGSGDRGDTQYFGPGTRLTVL.

The chain links TRBV6-2 or TRBV6-3 to TRBJ1-5, with D uncertain. CDR3 length: 11 amino acids. V lost 10 bases, J lost 9 bases, and 13 bases lay in between. Germline V gene lookup returns CDR1 MNHEY and CDR2 SVGEGT. Here the CDR3 reads CANPRGGPQHF. CDR3 nucleotides: TGTGCCAACCCACGTGGCGGGCCCCAGCATTTT.

The rearrangement uses TRBV29-1 and TRBJ2-7; TRBD1 agrees at 10 bases. CDR3 size: 12 residues. V gave up 7 bases and J gave up 2 bases; unmatched junction bases: 2. Germline lookup yields CDR1 SQVTM and CDR2 ANQGSEA. The CDR3 DNA follows: TGCAGCGGAGGACAGGGGGCCTACGAGCAGTACTTC. Protein product: CSGGQGAYEQYF.

This clonotype was detected a few times. This chain links TRBV6-6 with TRBJ2-1, with 9 bases aligning to TRBD2. The ends lost 6 bases at V and 3 bases at J; junction bases unmatched: 6. The CDR3 consists of 15 residues. From germline, CDR1 is MNHNY and CDR2 SVGAGI (reference sequence). CDR3 protein: CASRPRGGDYNEQFF. CDR3 sequence (DNA): TGTGCCAGCAGACCGCGGGGGGGAGACTACAATGAGCAGTTCTTC.

This clonotype was picked up a small number of times. In DNA, the CDR3 is TGCAGTGCTAGGAGACCCGTGGGGTACAATCAGCCCCAGCATTTT. Translation: CSARRPVGYNQPQHF. The J gene is TRBJ1-5, the V gene TRBV20-1; unclear D gene. The germline V gene encodes CDR1 DFQATT and CDR2 SNEGSKA (reference sequence). This CDR3 has 15 residues. Trimming left V 3 bases short and J 3 bases short, with 15 bases between.

In the case of this clonotype: An end of the junction differs from the germline gene, which may be a read error. The chain has TRBV20-1 and TRBJ2-5, with 7 bases lining up with TRBD2. Germline assignment: CDR1 DFQATT and CDR2 SNEGSKA (reference sequence). The CDR3 totals 13 residues. The DNA for the CDR3 is TGCGGTGCCCCGTGGGGAGGGTTAGAGACCCAGTACTTC. This sequence encodes CGAPWGGLETQYF.

This clonotype has just a few counts. The chain couples TRBV4-3 to TRBJ2-1; 9 nucleotides align to TRBD2. Unmatched junction bases numbered 1, after V lost 1 base and J lost 3 bases. Per germline, CDR1 LGHNA and CDR2 YSLEER. The CDR3 loop spans 15 amino acids. The CDR3 is CASSQGGGVYNEQFF. The CDR3 DNA sequence: TGCGCCAGCAGCCAAGGCGGGGGGGTCTACAATGAGCAGTTCTTC.

Only a few counts were recorded for this clonotype. The rearrangement joins TRBV7-2 to TRBJ1-5, with D maybe TRBD1 (5 bases). Germline V lookup: CDR1 SGHTA, CDR2 FQGNSA. CDR3 size: 13 residues. The ends were cut back, 2 bases at V and 6 bases at J, with 8 bases in the middle. The CDR3 DNA reads TGTGCCAGCAGCTTAAACCAGGGTCAGCCCCAGCATTTT. It is translated as CASSLNQGQPQHF.

This clonotype was recorded a few times. The chain uses TRBV12-3 or TRBV12-4 and TRBJ2-3; D perhaps matches TRBD2 (5 bases). Between the trimmed V and J ends, which lost 6 bases and 2 bases, there was a span of 12 bases. The CDR3 sequence is 14 residues long. CDR3 protein: CASRLGRNTDTQYF. In DNA, the CDR3 is TGTGCCAGCAGGCTGGGGAGAAACACAGATACGCAGTATTTT.

At least ten counts were recorded for this clonotype. V usage is TRBV7-2 and J usage is TRBJ2-1, with 10 bases identical to TRBD2. Looked up from germline, CDR1 is SGHTA and CDR2 is FQGNSA. After removal of 1 base from V and 15 bases from J, the junction contained 3 bases not matched to a gene. The CDR3 length is 12 residues. The CDR3 nucleotides read TGTGCCAGCAGCTTAGAAGCGGGGGGGCGGTTCTTC. It is translated as CASSLEAGGRFF.

A few counts support this clonotype. The chain employs TRBV7-2 and TRBJ1-2, with 8 bases aligning to TRBD1. Trimming took 5 bases from V and 5 from J; bases not matched to a gene: 7. Per germline, CDR1 SGHTA and CDR2 FQGNSA. CDR3 size: 14 residues. The CDR3 coding sequence is TGTGCCAGCAGCCCTGGACAGGGCAGGTATGGCTACACCTTC. Its translation is CASSPGQGRYGYTF. The full variable domain, with the rest looked up from reference TRBV7-2 and TRBJ1-2, is GAGVSQSPSNKVTEKGKDVELRCDPISGHTALYWYRQSLGQGLEFLIYFQGNSAPDKSGLPSDRFSAERTGGSVSTLTIQRTQQEDSAVYLCASSPGQGRYGYTFGSGTRLTVV.

This clonotype was counted only a few times. The chain combines TRBV5-1 with TRBJ1-2; D is perhaps TRBD1 (6 bases). Trimming stripped 5 bases from V and 6 bases from J, with 11 bases between. Per the germline V gene, CDR1 is SGHRS and CDR2 is YFSETQ. This CDR3 has 12 residues. In DNA, the CDR3 is TGCGCCAGCAGGACAGGATTTGATGGCTACACCTTC. Protein product: CASRTGFDGYTF.

The chain employs TRBV9 and TRBJ2-3; 12 nucleotides align to TRBD1. There are 16 residues in the CDR3. The junction had 10 bases not matched to a gene; V was cut back by 6 bases and J by 5 bases. Germline loops: CDR1 SGDLS, CDR2 YYNGEE. CDR3 bases: TGTGCCAGCACCACTTCCGGGACAGGGGGCTTAGATACGCAGTATTTT. Its protein product is CASTTSGTGGLDTQYF.

This clonotype was detected a few times. The rearrangement uses TRBV10-3 and TRBJ2-2, with D possibly TRBD1 on 6 matching bases. The V end was cut by 9 bases, the J end by 4 bases, with 15 bases between. Germline CDR1 is ENHRY and CDR2 is SYGVKD. This CDR3 has 14 amino acids. The chain's CDR3 is CAISRGFLTGELFF. CDR3 nucleotide sequence: TGTGCCATTTCCAGGGGATTCCTCACCGGGGAGCTGTTTTTT.

Many counts were recorded for this clonotype. The chain recombines TRBV14 with TRBJ2-5, with TRBD1 identical over 12 bases. The CDR3 loop spans 16 amino acids. The V gene end was trimmed by 3 bases and the J gene end by 0 bases; junction bases not matched to a gene: 2. From germline, CDR1 is SGHDN and CDR2 FVKESK. CDR3 sequence: CASSQGTGGYQETQYF. DNA for the CDR3: TGTGCCAGCAGCCAGGGGACAGGGGGCTACCAAGAGACCCAGTACTTC. The variable domain in full, with the rest retrieved from reference TRBV14 and TRBJ2-5, is EAGVTQFPSHSVIEKGQTVTLRCDPISGHDNLYWYRRVMGKEIKFLLHFVKESKQDESGMPNNRFLAERTGGTYSTLKVQPAELEDSGVYFCASSQGTGGYQETQYFGPGTRLLVL.

This clonotype showed up just a few times. The genes are TRBV3-1 and TRBJ1-4; D unclear. V lost 2 bases and J lost 1, with 5 bases in between. This CDR3 is built from 14 residues. Germline V gene lookup returns CDR1 LGHDT and CDR2 YNNKEL (reference sequence). This CDR3 is CASSQSETNEKLFF. The DNA of the CDR3 is TGTGCCAGCAGCCAAAGCGAAACTAATGAAAAACTGTTTTTT.

The rearrangement links TRBV5-6 to TRBJ2-1, with D possibly being TRBD1 (6 bases). From germline, CDR1 is SGHDT and CDR2 YYEEEE. The CDR3 spans 14 residues. The germline V and J ends were trimmed by 4 bases and 5 bases, with 13 bases remaining between them. For the CDR3, the DNA is TGTGCCAGCAGCCCCGACAGGCCGGACAATGAGCAGTTCTTC. This encodes CASSPDRPDNEQFF.

This clonotype was found a few times. V gene TRBV7-2 combines with J gene TRBJ2-5; D uncertain. The CDR3 sequence is 16 residues long. Trimming pared 4 bases from V and 1 base from J, leaving 16 bases between. CDR1 SGHTA and CDR2 FQGNSA come from the germline V gene. CDR3 DNA sequence: TGTGCCAGCAGCTACTACTCTCGTGCAGTCCAAGAGACCCAGTACTTC. This gives the protein CASSYYSRAVQETQYF.

The V and J genes are TRBV20-1 and TRBJ1-1, with 9 bases lining up with TRBD1. V was clipped by 3 bases and J by 11 bases; unmatched bases: 10. Per germline, CDR1 DFQATT and CDR2 SNEGSKA (reference sequence). The CDR3 loop spans 13 amino acids. CDR3 coding DNA: TGCAGTGCTAGCTCCCCCACAGGGGGCCTGGCTTTCTTT. It codes for CSASSPTGGLAFF.

This clonotype was observed many times. This chain uses TRBV29-1 with TRBJ2-5, with D perhaps TRBD2 (6 bases). CDR1 SQVTM and CDR2 ANQGSEA come from the germline V gene. V lost 8 bases and J 2 bases, leaving 18 bases between the germline ends. CDR3 length: 14 residues. Here the CDR3 DNA reads TGCAGCATCGCCTTCGGGGCGGGGCAAGAGACCCAGTACTTC. It yields the protein CSIAFGAGQETQYF.

The chain links TRBV9 to TRBJ1-1; a possible D gene is TRBD1 (6 bases). Germline assignment: CDR1 SGDLS and CDR2 YYNGEE. CDR3 length: 15 amino acids. V was shortened by 0 bases and J by 5 bases, with 14 bases between the two germline ends. The CDR3 loop reads CASSVVDEGETEAFF. The CDR3, as DNA: TGTGCCAGCAGCGTAGTCGACGAGGGGGAGACTGAAGCTTTCTTT. Using reference TRBV9 and TRBJ1-1 for the parts outside the CDR3, the full variable domain is DSGVTQTPKHLITATGQRVTLRCSPRSGDLSVYWYQQSLDQGLQFLIQYYNGEERAKGNILERFSAQQFPDLHSELNLSSLELGDSALYFCASSVVDEGETEAFFGQGTRLTVV.

This clonotype showed up just a few times. The gene calls are TRBV29-1 and TRBJ2-5, with D perhaps matching TRBD1 or TRBD2 (6 bases each). Trimming took off 0 bases at V and 5 bases at J, with 16 bases between the two ends. Germline lookup yields CDR1 SQVTM and CDR2 ANQGSEA. This CDR3 has 15 amino acids. CDR3 loop: CSVEDLRGRRETQYF. CDR3 sequence (DNA): TGCAGCGTTGAAGATCTTAGGGGGAGGAGGGAGACCCAGTACTTC. Looking up the rest from reference TRBV29-1 and TRBJ2-5 gives the full variable domain: SAVISQKPSRDICQRGTSLTIQCQVDSQVTMMFWYRQQPGQSLTLIATANQGSEATYESGFVIDKFPISRPNLTFSTLTVSNMSPEDSSIYLCSVEDLRGRRETQYFGPGTRLLVL.

The rearrangement uses TRBV6-6 and TRBJ1-1; possible D gene TRBD1, 5 bases. The CDR3 has 17 amino acids. The germline V gene encodes CDR1 MNHNY and CDR2 SVGAGI (reference sequence). Trimming removed 4 bases from V and 6 bases from J, with 24 bases in between. The CDR3 protein is CASSSRGNRSRMAEAFF. DNA for the CDR3: TGTGCCAGCAGTTCAAGAGGAAACAGGAGCCGAATGGCTGAAGCTTTCTTT.